This T cell receptor beta chain was retrieved from a study of blood T cell repertoires in COVID-19. Study-level information: The study drew acute and convalescent COVID-19 samples from the United States, Italy and Spain. T cells, B-cell-depleted T cells, or PBMCs provided the cDNA or gDNA that served as material.

With 3 bases clipped from V and 7 bases from J, the junction kept 18 bases outside the gene matches. Germline values: CDR1 SGHAT, CDR2 FQNNGV. CDR3 length: 17 amino acids. Methods used by the authors: Nucleated cell counts were estimated from reference gene primer amplification. Clones were read by immunoSEQ multiplex PCR, and TCRdb kept only the in-frame ones, dropping some. V and J calls and clone size are given by that table; D and trimming were obtained from the DNA. The table records more than 95,000 clones, around nine tenths of them present only once. This chain links TRBV11-2 with TRBJ2-7, with 7 bases fitting TRBD2. This sequence originates from a human donor in a cohort sampled during active COVID-19. Source material: peripheral blood. The CDR3 nucleotides read TGTGCCAGCAGCTTCGGCCGGGGGGAGACTACCGCTATTGAGCAGTACTTC. As protein: CASSFGRGETTAIEQYF.